Listed below are T cell receptor beta chains from one sample, sequenced in a study of T cell responses to AZD1222 COVID-19 vaccine. Sequenced by immunoSEQ multiplex PCR; TCRdb stores in-frame clones only, minus some. Of roughly 170,000 clones in the sample, 75% to 95% were seen once. This specimen was peripheral blood, taken on day 0 of AZD1222 vaccination. The receptor set was obtained from an adult in good health. The CDR3 runs from the conserved cysteine through the conserved F or W. D genes are given only for firm matches. Clone size, where shown, is once, few, many, or a class for clones that have expanded.

CDR3	DNA	size	V	D	J
CASNKGPEDTEAFF	TGTGCCAGCAACAAGGGCCCGGAGGACACTGAAGCTTTCTTT	once	TRBV5-4	.	TRBJ1-1
CATMVGGIQPQHF	TGTGCCACCATGGTGGGAGGTATTCAGCCCCAGCATTTT	.	TRBV15	.	TRBJ1-5
CASSQDRGLDTQYF	TGTGCCAGCAGCCAAGATAGAGGGTTGGATACGCAGTATTTT	.	TRBV4-2	.	TRBJ2-3
CATSYRELNTEAFF	TGTGCCACCTCTTACCGGGAGTTGAACACTGAAGCTTTCTTT	.	TRBV15	.	TRBJ1-1
CASSYSWSGEAFF	TGTGCCAGCAGTTACTCGTGGTCGGGTGAAGCTTTCTTT	.	TRBV6-5	.	TRBJ1-1
CASSVAEGDYGYTF	TGTGCCAGCAGCGTAGCGGAGGGGGACTATGGCTACACCTTC	.	TRBV9	.	TRBJ1-2
CASSESVRDRYNSPLHF	TGTGCCAGCAGTGAATCCGTGAGGGACCGGTATAATTCACCCCTCCACTTT	.	TRBV6-1	.	TRBJ1-6
CASRESGTVNNQPQHF	TGTGCCAGCAGGGAATCCGGGACGGTTAACAATCAGCCCCAGCATTTT	.	TRBV6-1	.	TRBJ1-5
CSVPGQGAHSGYTF	TGCAGCGTGCCCGGACAGGGGGCGCATTCCGGCTACACCTTC	once	TRBV29-1	TRBD1	TRBJ1-2
CASSYIRGYDYGYTF	TGTGCCAGCAGCTACATCCGGGGTTATGACTATGGCTACACCTTC	medium-sized	TRBV6-1	.	TRBJ1-2
CASSQDRPTNELFF	TGCGCCAGCAGCCAAGACAGACCAACGAATGAACTGTTTTTT	once	TRBV4-3	.	TRBJ1-4
CASIGLTTRFF	TGTGCCAGCATAGGATTGACAACACGGTTCTTC	.	TRBV28	.	TRBJ2-1
CASSGTRGDSPLHF	TGTGCCAGCAGCGGGACAAGGGGCGATTCACCCCTCCACTTT	once	TRBV9	.	TRBJ1-6
CASSVKEKNGEAFF	TGTGCCAGCAGCGTAAAAGAAAAAAATGGTGAAGCTTTCTTT	.	TRBV9	.	TRBJ1-1
CASSLVGRGNQPQHF	TGTGCCAGCAGCTTAGTAGGTAGGGGCAATCAGCCCCAGCATTTT	.	TRBV7-2	.	TRBJ1-5
CASSVGPASTDTQYF	TGTGCCAGCAGCGTAGGGCCCGCTAGCACAGATACGCAGTATTTT	.	TRBV9	.	TRBJ2-3
CASSTNPPGAGIQPQHF	TGTGCTAGTAGTACGAACCCCCCAGGGGCTGGGATTCAGCCCCAGCATTTT	.	TRBV19	.	TRBJ1-5
CASSYEGANPYGYTF	TGTGCCAGCAGTTACGAAGGTGCCAACCCCTATGGCTACACCTTC	.	TRBV6-5	.	TRBJ1-2
CASSLLQGSKTQYF	TGTGCCAGCAGCTTGCTACAGGGTTCAAAGACCCAGTACTTC	.	TRBV7-2	.	TRBJ2-5
CASSEARTSNQPQHF	TGTGCCAGCAGTGAAGCGCGGACTAGCAATCAGCCCCAGCATTTT	.	TRBV2	.	TRBJ1-5
CASSRGRSGQETQYF	TGTGCCAGCAGCCGCGGGAGGAGCGGGCAAGAGACCCAGTACTTC	.	TRBV7-8	TRBD2	TRBJ2-5
CASRSDSAANEKLFF	TGTGCCAGTAGATCCGACAGCGCTGCTAATGAAAAACTGTTTTTT	.	TRBV19	.	TRBJ1-4
CASSQLPGQGAYGYTF	TGTGCCAGCAGCCAATTACCGGGACAGGGGGCCTATGGCTACACCTTC	once	TRBV3-1/TRBV3-2	TRBD1	TRBJ1-2
CSVETAGTEAFF	TGCAGCGTTGAAACCGCAGGCACTGAAGCTTTCTTT	.	TRBV29-1	.	TRBJ1-1
CSVEKGQGAQETQYF	TGCAGCGTTGAGAAGGGACAGGGGGCCCAAGAGACCCAGTACTTC	.	TRBV29-1	TRBD1	TRBJ2-5
CASSLTGLNEKLFF	TGTGCCAGCAGTTTAACAGGCCTTAATGAAAAACTGTTTTTT	.	TRBV6-5	.	TRBJ1-4
CASSNQHRTGGSYEQYF	TGTGCCAGTAGTAACCAACATCGGACAGGGGGAAGCTACGAGCAGTACTTC	.	TRBV19	TRBD1	TRBJ2-7
CASSQDPGVNYGYTF	TGTGCCAGCAGCCAAGATCCAGGGGTTAACTATGGCTACACCTTC	.	TRBV4-2	.	TRBJ1-2
CATRVEAGDEQFF	TGTGCCACCCGGGTGGAGGCTGGGGATGAGCAGTTCTTC	.	TRBV15	.	TRBJ2-1
CASSLGNEQFF	TGTGCCAGCAGTCTGGGCAATGAGCAGTTCTTC	.	TRBV9	.	TRBJ2-1
CASSPPDGGDFYEQYF	TGTGCCAGCAGTCCGCCCGACGGGGGCGACTTCTACGAGCAGTACTTC	.	TRBV11-2	.	TRBJ2-7
CASGVDTEAFF	TGTGCCAGCGGTGTGGACACTGAAGCTTTCTTT	few	TRBV2	.	TRBJ1-1
CASSTGQGGAYEQYF	TGTGCCAGCAGCACCGGACAGGGAGGAGCCTACGAGCAGTACTTC	.	TRBV9	TRBD1	TRBJ2-7
CATSVGTSPHNEQFF	TGTGCCACCAGTGTTGGGACTAGCCCACACAATGAGCAGTTCTTC	.	TRBV24-1	TRBD2	TRBJ2-1
CASSVWLGELFF	TGTGCCAGCAGCGTATGGCTCGGGGAGCTGTTTTTT	.	TRBV5-8	.	TRBJ2-2
CASSEGQGGITEAFF	TGTGCCAGCAGTGAAGGGCAGGGGGGAATCACTGAAGCTTTCTTT	.	TRBV2	TRBD1	TRBJ1-1
CASSREAGSPLHF	TGTGCCAGCAGCCGAGAAGCGGGTTCACCCCTCCACTTT	.	TRBV12-3/TRBV12-4	.	TRBJ1-6
CATRLHLNTEAFF	TGTGCCACTCGGTTACATTTGAACACTGAAGCTTTCTTT	once	TRBV25-1	.	TRBJ1-1
CASSQSQDRAHPRHTGELFF	TGCGCCAGCAGTCAATCCCAGGACAGGGCTCACCCCAGGCACACCGGGGAGCTGTTTTTT	.	TRBV23-1	TRBD1	TRBJ2-2
CAIMAGDGQPQHF	TGTGCCATCATGGCAGGGGATGGCCAGCCCCAGCATTTT	.	TRBV10-3	.	TRBJ1-5
CASSGSLAGTDTQYF	TGCGCCAGCAGTGGTTCGTTAGCGGGCACAGATACGCAGTATTTT	few	TRBV10-2	.	TRBJ2-3
CASSSTLTGADSGNTIYF	TGTGCCAGCAGCTCCACTCTAACAGGGGCCGACTCTGGAAACACCATATATTTT	.	TRBV7-9	TRBD1	TRBJ1-3
CASSPTSGSLDTEAFF	TGTGCCAGCTCACCAACGTCGGGATCTCTGGACACTGAAGCTTTCTTT	.	TRBV18	.	TRBJ1-1
CASSQAKGRNTEAFF	TGCGCCAGCAGCCAAGCTAAGGGAAGGAACACTGAAGCTTTCTTT	.	TRBV4-1	.	TRBJ1-1
CASSLEVGGITYEQYF	TGTGCCAGCAGCTTGGAGGTGGGCGGAATAACCTACGAGCAGTACTTC	.	TRBV5-5	.	TRBJ2-7
CSAADRGYGYTF	TGCAGCGCCGCTGACAGGGGGTATGGCTACACCTTC	.	TRBV29-1	TRBD1	TRBJ1-2